This TCR beta chain was captured in a study of T cells after yellow fever vaccination. Study-level background: It was SMART-Seq v4 Ultra Low Input that prepared the fractions with low cell numbers. The study, taken as a whole, reports: FACS-sorted repertoires could contain abundant clonotypes contaminating from the bulk population. There was a small share of clonotypes that showed up in both the CD4 and CD8 compartments.

In the case of this clonotype: Its specificity is unknown.

The TCR cDNA carried a universal primer site and UMIs from 5'RACE template switching. From the 5' RACE reads, TCRdb called clonotypes with MiXCR, one entry per CDR3 protein. The sample holds approximately 260,000 distinct CDR3 sequences, 13% seen once. Germline V gene data show CDR1 as SGHRS and CDR2 as YFSETQ. The CDR3 length is 14 residues. The V end lost 1 base, the J end lost 3 bases, and 10 bases lay between the germline ends. This sequence originates from a man between 25 and 39 years old who received the YFV17D yellow fever vaccine. The chain is built from TRBV5-1 and TRBJ1-2; D is ambiguous. This material consisted of CD4+ T cells sorted from PBMCs, taken 45 days after the yellow fever booster vaccination. The CDR3 sequence: CASSLPGSHYGYTF. Written as DNA, the CDR3 is TGCGCCAGCAGCTTGCCCGGGTCACACTATGGCTACACCTTC.